These 19 T cell receptor beta chains were all obtained from the same sample, sequenced in a study of T-cell reconstitution after alpha-beta-depleted transplantation in children. Molecular barcoding with unique molecular identifiers was used for the TCRbeta library. TCRdb recomputed calls from the PCR reads with MiXCR, one row per CDR3 protein. The sample holds 360,000 or so distinct CDR3 sequences, around 21% seen once. The sequences come from PBMCs from the stem cell graft donor, collected from the stem cell graft. The origin of the receptors is a human donor who donated a stem cell graft to a child with acute myeloid leukemia.

This clonotype was observed a handful of times. The chain uses TRBV5-1 and TRBJ2-4, with 8 bases fitting TRBD1. CDR3 size: 16 residues. The trim removed 0 bases at V and 6 bases at J, leaving 8 bases unmatched. The germline gives CDR1 SGHRS, CDR2 YFSETQ. CDR3 protein: CASSLDGAGGGNIQYF. For the CDR3, the DNA is TGCGCCAGCAGCTTGGACGGAGCAGGGGGCGGAAACATTCAGTACTTC.

This clonotype was observed many times. The chain employs TRBV6-1 and TRBJ1-2; unclear D gene. Germline loops: CDR1 MNHNS, CDR2 SASEGT. The CDR3 covers 13 residues. The V end lost 6 bases, the J end lost 7 bases, and 15 bases lay between the germline ends. CDR3 bases: TGTGCCAGCAGGGGCGCCGGGTGGGGTGGCTACACCTTC. Translation: CASRGAGWGGYTF.

This clonotype was counted between two and nine times. This chain uses TRBV4-1 with TRBJ2-2; D gene uncertain. The CDR3 has 14 residues. V lost 5 bases and J 4 bases, leaving 11 bases between the germline ends. CDR1 and CDR2 (germline): MGHRA, YSYEKL. The CDR3 protein is CASSDGLITGELFF. The CDR3 DNA follows: TGCGCCAGCAGCGACGGATTGATCACCGGGGAGCTGTTTTTT.

This clonotype was detected many times. In DNA form, the CDR3 reads TGTGCCAGCAGTTTAGCGCAGGCCTCCCGGGAGCAGTACTTC. Amino acids: CASSLAQASREQYF. The V call is TRBV12-3 or TRBV12-4, the J call TRBJ2-7; D is unresolved. Trimming stripped 0 bases from V and 7 bases from J, with 13 bases between. The CDR3 totals 14 residues.

The table lists this clonotype with a few counts. This chain connects TRBV12-3 or TRBV12-4 to TRBJ2-1; D is undetermined. The CDR3 extends over 13 amino acids. V was trimmed by 6 bases and J by 1 base, leaving 7 bases between them. In DNA form, the CDR3 reads TGTGCCAGCAGGCGGAATTCCTACAATGAGCAGTTCTTC. Its protein product is CASRRNSYNEQFF.

The V call is TRBV12-3 or TRBV12-4, the J call TRBJ1-6, with 10 bases matching TRBD1. The CDR3 contains 15 residues. Germline trimming cut 1 base from V and 6 bases from J; bases unmatched to any gene: 0. The CDR3 loop is CASSLGDRGNSPLHF. The DNA for the CDR3 is TGTGCCAGCAGTTTAGGGGACAGGGGTAATTCACCCCTCCACTTT.

This clonotype was picked up a small number of times. This chain uses TRBV20-1 with TRBJ1-1; perhaps TRBD1 as D (5 bases). Looked up from germline, CDR1 is DFQATT and CDR2 is SNEGSKA (reference sequence). Trimming removed 6 bases at V and 1 base at J, with 9 bases between. The CDR3 totals 12 residues. The CDR3 DNA is TGCAGTGCCGCAACAGGGAACACTGAAGCTTTCTTT. Translated: CSAATGNTEAFF.

The rearrangement uses TRBV5-1 and TRBJ2-1; 7 nucleotides align to TRBD2. The CDR3 length is 13 residues. Germline-derived CDR1 and CDR2 are SGHRS and YFSETQ. V was clipped by 4 bases and J by 9 bases; unmatched bases: 7. The CDR3 DNA reads as TGCGCCAGCAGCCAGAACGGGGGGACTGAGCAGTTCTTC. Residues: CASSQNGGTEQFF.

This clonotype appeared a few times. As DNA, the CDR3 is TGTGCCAGCAGTCCAAGCACGTACTACGAGCAGTACTTC. This sequence encodes CASSPSTYYEQYF. V and J are TRBV12-3 or TRBV12-4 and TRBJ2-7; D is uncertain. The CDR3 loop spans 13 amino acids. V was pared by 5 bases and J by 3 bases, with 11 bases between.

At least ten counts were recorded for this clonotype. V and J are TRBV29-1 and TRBJ2-1; 12 nucleotides align to TRBD2. The CDR3 spans 17 residues. Germline values: CDR1 SQVTM, CDR2 ANQGSEA. The V segment lost 3 bases and the J segment 7 bases; nucleotides outside the gene matches: 13. CDR3 nucleotide sequence: TGCAGCGTTGAGACTAGCGGGAGCCACAAAACCCGGAATGAGCAGTTCTTC. It is translated as CSVETSGSHKTRNEQFF.

This chain joins TRBV30 and TRBJ2-1; 7 bases agree with TRBD2. The CDR3 spans 17 residues. J lost 6 bases, V lost 1 base, and 15 bases had no gene match. Germline V gives CDR1 GTSNPN, CDR2 SVGIG (reference sequence). CDR3: CAWSAWGFGRALNEQFF. CDR3 in DNA: TGTGCCTGGAGTGCCTGGGGCTTTGGGAGGGCCCTCAATGAGCAGTTCTTC.

This chain joins TRBV13 and TRBJ2-7; D remains unclear. Trimming removed 2 bases at V and 4 bases at J, with 21 bases between. Germline loops: CDR1 PRHDT, CDR2 FYEKMQ (reference sequence). The CDR3 is 17 residues long. For the CDR3, the DNA is TGTGCCAGCAGCTTATCTACTAACAGACGGCGAAGATACGAGCAGTACTTC. This gives the protein CASSLSTNRRRRYEQYF.

In its sample, this clonotype was seen a few times. This chain uses TRBV27 with TRBJ2-1, with 10 positions matching TRBD2. The CDR3 is made up of 16 amino acids. With V trimmed by 5 bases and J by 5 bases, 9 bases remained unmatched. The germline gives CDR1 MNHEY, CDR2 SMNVEV (reference sequence). This CDR3 is CASSETGLAVNNEQFF. The CDR3 bases are TGTGCCAGCAGTGAAACTGGACTAGCGGTAAACAATGAGCAGTTCTTC.

This chain joins TRBV15 and TRBJ2-7; 15 bases match TRBD2. CDR3 size: 17 residues. Germline V gene sequence: CDR1 LNHNV, CDR2 YYDKDF (reference sequence). The junction had 12 bases not matched to a gene; V was cut back by 5 bases and J by 7 bases. The CDR3 nucleotides are TGTGCCACCAGCCCGGGACTAGCGGGAGGCCTCGGGAGGGAGCAGTACTTC. It codes for CATSPGLAGGLGREQYF.

CDR3 sequence (DNA): TGTGCCACCAGCAGAGCGGGCAGGGACCACGAGCAGTACTTC. Amino acids: CATSRAGRDHEQYF. This chain connects TRBV15 to TRBJ2-7; D is possibly TRBD1 or TRBD2 (5 bases each). In germline, CDR1 is LNHNV, CDR2 YYDKDF (reference sequence). The CDR3 is 14 amino acids. V was cut by 1 base and J by 5 bases, with 12 bases left in between.

The chain uses TRBV7-6 and TRBJ2-1, with D perhaps matching TRBD2 (7 bases). The CDR3 consists of 15 residues. With 7 bases removed from V and 7 bases from J, the gap between germline ends came to 20 bases. The V gene's germline CDR1 is SGHVS and CDR2 FNYEAQ. CDR3 in DNA: TGTGCCAGCAACCCGGAGGGGGGGGCATTAAATGAGCAGTTCTTC. This gives the protein CASNPEGGALNEQFF.

The sample holds a few counts of this clonotype. The gene calls are TRBV12-3 or TRBV12-4 and TRBJ2-1, with 8 nucleotides matching TRBD2. With V trimmed by 6 bases and J by 3 bases, 7 bases remained unmatched. This CDR3 spans 15 amino acids. The CDR3 reads CASSRRTSGYNEQFF. DNA of the CDR3: TGTGCCAGCAGCCGCCGCACTAGCGGCTACAATGAGCAGTTCTTC.

The chain couples TRBV7-3 to TRBJ2-1, with 7 bases identical to TRBD2. Germline-derived CDR1 and CDR2 are SGHTA and FQGTGA. Trimming cost V 2 bases and J 5 bases; bases outside gene matches: 6. This CDR3 has 15 amino acids. CDR3 DNA: TGTGCCAGCAGCTTAGCCGGGACTATAAACAATGAGCAGTTCTTC. Amino acid sequence: CASSLAGTINNEQFF.

The J gene is TRBJ2-1, the V gene TRBV7-9; D might be TRBD2 (5 bases). This CDR3 has 14 residues. Germline CDR1 is SEHNR and CDR2 is FQNEAQ (reference sequence). V dropped 7 bases and J dropped 0 bases, with 10 bases sitting between them. CDR3 DNA: TGTGCCAGCATTCTAACTAGCTCCTACAATGAGCAGTTCTTC. Translated: CASILTSSYNEQFF.